These T cell receptor beta chains were read from a single sample in a study of immune cell composition in non-small cell lung cancer. Repertoires were generated with immunoSEQ multiplex PCR, while TCRdb's copy carries only in-frame clones and drops some. Of over 4,500 clones listed, around 78% are singletons. Sequenced: lung tumor tissue. These receptor sequences come from a human donor with non-small cell lung cancer. Each CDR3 is given with its conserved first and last residue. The order of the fields is clone size, V gene, D gene, J gene, CDR3 DNA, CDR3 protein. The D gene is left open where the match is weak. Not every row has a clone size; where given, it reads once, few, many or a size class.

clone_size: NA; v_call: TRBV4-2; d_call: TRBD2; j_call: TRBJ2-3; cdr3_nt: TGTGCCAGCAGCCAAGATGGGACTAGCGAAACAGATACGCAGTATTTT; cdr3_aa: CASSQDGTSETDTQYF
clone_size: NA; v_call: TRBV5-1; d_call: NA; j_call: TRBJ1-1; cdr3_nt: TGCGCCAGCAGCCCAGGGGACACACAAGCTGAAGCTTTCTTT; cdr3_aa: CASSPGDTQAEAFF
clone_size: NA; v_call: TRBV9; d_call: NA; j_call: TRBJ2-1; cdr3_nt: TGTGCCAGCAGTAGGGGCAATGAACCATACAATGAGCAGTTCTTC; cdr3_aa: CASSRGNEPYNEQFF
clone_size: once; v_call: TRBV19; d_call: NA; j_call: TRBJ1-2; cdr3_nt: TGTGCCAGTAGTATCAACAGGGTCAAAGGCTACACCTTC; cdr3_aa: CASSINRVKGYTF
clone_size: NA; v_call: TRBV5-1; d_call: NA; j_call: TRBJ2-7; cdr3_nt: TGCGCCAGCGGCCGAGACTACAGCTCCTACGAGCAGTACTTC; cdr3_aa: CASGRDYSSYEQYF
clone_size: once; v_call: TRBV5-1; d_call: NA; j_call: TRBJ2-3; cdr3_nt: TGCGCCAGCAGTTCGGGGGGCACAGATACGCAGTATTTT; cdr3_aa: CASSSGGTDTQYF
clone_size: NA; v_call: TRBV27; d_call: NA; j_call: TRBJ2-3; cdr3_nt: TGTGCCAGCAGTTTATCTTGGATCGGGGATACGCAGTATTTT; cdr3_aa: CASSLSWIGDTQYF
clone_size: NA; v_call: TRBV7-6; d_call: NA; j_call: TRBJ1-1; cdr3_nt: TGTGCCAGCAGCTTAGCGCAGAACAGGGTCAACACTGAAGCTTTCTTT; cdr3_aa: CASSLAQNRVNTEAFF
clone_size: NA; v_call: TRBV12-5; d_call: TRBD1; j_call: TRBJ2-7; cdr3_nt: TGTGCTAGTGGTAACGGACAGGGGGACGAGCAGTACTTC; cdr3_aa: CASGNGQGDEQYF
clone_size: NA; v_call: TRBV27; d_call: NA; j_call: TRBJ2-5; cdr3_nt: TGTGCCAGCAGTTTAGGTATCGGGGGGCAGACCCAGTACTTC; cdr3_aa: CASSLGIGGQTQYF
clone_size: medium-sized; v_call: TRBV19; d_call: NA; j_call: TRBJ2-4; cdr3_nt: TGTGCCAGTAGTATACCTGGGAACGGCCTCCAAGCGGGCATTCAGTACTTC; cdr3_aa: CASSIPGNGLQAGIQYF
clone_size: NA; v_call: TRBV6-5; d_call: NA; j_call: TRBJ1-2; cdr3_nt: TGTGCCAGCAGTTACGGGGGGGACACCTATGGCTACACCTTC; cdr3_aa: CASSYGGDTYGYTF
clone_size: NA; v_call: TRBV5-1; d_call: TRBD2; j_call: TRBJ2-5; cdr3_nt: TGCGCCAGCAGCGGAGGACTAGCTCAAGAGACCCAGTACTTC; cdr3_aa: CASSGGLAQETQYF
clone_size: NA; v_call: TRBV18; d_call: TRBD2; j_call: TRBJ2-1; cdr3_nt: TGTGCCAGCTCACCACGCCCTAGCGGGGGCCCCTACAATGAGCAGTTCTTC; cdr3_aa: CASSPRPSGGPYNEQFF
clone_size: few; v_call: TRBV6-1; d_call: TRBD1; j_call: TRBJ1-5; cdr3_nt: TGTGCCAGCAGTGACCACCGGGACAGGGGCTTCAATCAGCCCCAGCATTTT; cdr3_aa: CASSDHRDRGFNQPQHF
clone_size: NA; v_call: TRBV2; d_call: TRBD1; j_call: TRBJ1-2; cdr3_nt: TGTGCCAGCAGTGAAGACCAGGGGGCGGGTGGCTACACCTTC; cdr3_aa: CASSEDQGAGGYTF
clone_size: few; v_call: TRBV4-1; d_call: NA; j_call: TRBJ1-4; cdr3_nt: TGCGCCAGCAGCCAAGACCCAAGGAAGGAGAGTGAAAAACTGTTTTTT; cdr3_aa: CASSQDPRKESEKLFF
clone_size: NA; v_call: TRBV19; d_call: NA; j_call: TRBJ1-4; cdr3_nt: TGTGCCAGTAGTAAGCGCGGGAATGAAAAACTGTTTTTT; cdr3_aa: CASSKRGNEKLFF
clone_size: NA; v_call: TRBV29-1; d_call: TRBD2; j_call: TRBJ2-1; cdr3_nt: TGCAGCGCCAGAGGACTAGCGACCAATGAGCAGTTCTTC; cdr3_aa: CSARGLATNEQFF
clone_size: NA; v_call: TRBV5-1; d_call: NA; j_call: TRBJ2-1; cdr3_nt: TGCGCCAGCAGCTTGGGGAGGGAGCAGTTCTTC; cdr3_aa: CASSLGREQFF
clone_size: NA; v_call: TRBV2; d_call: NA; j_call: TRBJ1-5; cdr3_nt: TGTGCCAGCAGCCTTGACAGGACTAATCAGCCCCAGCATTTT; cdr3_aa: CASSLDRTNQPQHF
clone_size: once; v_call: TRBV2; d_call: NA; j_call: TRBJ1-3; cdr3_nt: TGTGCCAGCAGTGAACTCTCCTCTGGAAACACCATATATTTT; cdr3_aa: CASSELSSGNTIYF